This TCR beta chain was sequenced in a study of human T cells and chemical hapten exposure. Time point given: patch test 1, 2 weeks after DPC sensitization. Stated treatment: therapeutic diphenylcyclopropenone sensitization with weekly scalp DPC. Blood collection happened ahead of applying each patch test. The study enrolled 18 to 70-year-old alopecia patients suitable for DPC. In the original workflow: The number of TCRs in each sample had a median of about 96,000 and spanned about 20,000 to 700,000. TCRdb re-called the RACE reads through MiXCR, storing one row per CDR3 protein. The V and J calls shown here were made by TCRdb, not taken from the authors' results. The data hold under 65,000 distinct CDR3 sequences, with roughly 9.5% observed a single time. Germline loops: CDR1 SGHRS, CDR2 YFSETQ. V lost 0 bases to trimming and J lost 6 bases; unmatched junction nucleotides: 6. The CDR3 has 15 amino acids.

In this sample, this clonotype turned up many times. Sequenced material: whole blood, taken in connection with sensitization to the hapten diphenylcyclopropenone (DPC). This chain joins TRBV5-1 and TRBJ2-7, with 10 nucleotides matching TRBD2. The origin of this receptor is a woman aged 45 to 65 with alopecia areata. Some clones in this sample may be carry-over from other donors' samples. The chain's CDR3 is CASSLGLAGGSEQYF. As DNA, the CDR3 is TGCGCCAGCAGCTTGGGGTTAGCGGGAGGATCCGAGCAGTACTTC.